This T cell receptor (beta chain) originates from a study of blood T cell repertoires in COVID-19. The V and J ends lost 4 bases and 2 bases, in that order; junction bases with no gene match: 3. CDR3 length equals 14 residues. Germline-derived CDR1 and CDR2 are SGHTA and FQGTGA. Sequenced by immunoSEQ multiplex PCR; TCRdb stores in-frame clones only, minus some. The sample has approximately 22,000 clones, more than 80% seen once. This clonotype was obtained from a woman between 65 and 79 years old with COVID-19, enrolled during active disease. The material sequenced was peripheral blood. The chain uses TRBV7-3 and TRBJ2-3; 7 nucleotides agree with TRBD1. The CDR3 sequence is CASSSTGTTDTQYF. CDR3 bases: TGTGCCAGCAGCTCGACAGGGACCACAGATACGCAGTATTTT.